This TCR beta chain was sequenced in a study of T cells after yellow fever vaccination. Study details: Preparation of fractions with low cell numbers was performed using SMART-Seq v4 Ultra Low Input.

In this sample, this clonotype turned up many times. Its antigen is not identified. TCRdb passed the 5' RACE reads through MiXCR, listing each CDR3 protein once. Of 250,000 to 400,000 distinct CDR3 sequences in the sample, 4.1% are singletons; the top ten hold around 25%. V was shortened by 5 bases and J by 0 bases, with 23 bases between the two germline ends. This CDR3 is 18 amino acids long. Germline lookup yields CDR1 SGHAT and CDR2 FQNNGV. Study-level findings and limits: A limited proportion of clonotypes was detected within both the CD4 and CD8 compartments. Post-booster samples contained most primary-vaccination clones (nearly 98% CD4, about 85% CD8).

The sequence was collected from a man aged 18 to 30 who received the YFV17D yellow fever vaccine. The material was PBMCs, obtained 5 days after the yellow fever booster vaccination. The V gene is TRBV11-2, the J gene TRBJ2-7; maybe TRBD2 (5 bases). DNA for the CDR3: TGTGCCAGCAGCCTCGATAATCATACGGGGTTGATCTCCTACGAGCAGTACTTC. Translated, it gives CASSLDNHTGLISYEQYF.